This TCR beta chain was recorded in a study of T cells in Graves' hyperthyroidism and ophthalmopathy. Study overall: Peripheral blood was collected at initial diagnosis, before any treatment.

The length of the CDR3 is 18 residues. The junction had 6 bases not matched to a gene; V was cut back by 7 bases and J by 0 bases. RNA transcripts provided the source from which TCR beta CDR3 regions were amplified. TCR CDR3 regions were first amplified by RT-PCR with HTBI primers. TCRdb used MiXCR to reprocess the multiplex PCR reads, holding one entry per CDR3 protein. The repertoire holds fewer than 500,000 distinct CDR3 sequences, with 13% as singletons. Patients aged 18 to 65 with hyperthyroidism were newly diagnosed, with duration under 2 months. The chain combines TRBV12-3 or TRBV12-4 with TRBJ2-2; 15 positions match TRBD2. The TCR originated in a young man with Graves' hyperthyroidism that later progressed to Graves' ophthalmopathy. Sequenced: blood. The CDR3 spells CASTWGLAGGANTGELFF. Here the CDR3 DNA reads TGTGCCAGCACCTGGGGACTAGCGGGGGGCGCGAACACCGGGGAGCTGTTTTTT.